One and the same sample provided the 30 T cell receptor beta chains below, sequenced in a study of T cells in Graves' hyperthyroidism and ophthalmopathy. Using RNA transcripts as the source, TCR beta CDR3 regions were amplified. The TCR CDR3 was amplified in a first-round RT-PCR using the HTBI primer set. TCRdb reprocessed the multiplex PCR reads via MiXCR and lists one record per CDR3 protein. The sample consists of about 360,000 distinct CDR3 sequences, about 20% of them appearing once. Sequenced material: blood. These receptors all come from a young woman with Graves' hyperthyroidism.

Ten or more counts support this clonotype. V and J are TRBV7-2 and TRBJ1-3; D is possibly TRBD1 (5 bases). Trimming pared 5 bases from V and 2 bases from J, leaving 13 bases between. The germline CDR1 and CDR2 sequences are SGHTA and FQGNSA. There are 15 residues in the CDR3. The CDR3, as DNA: TGTGCCAGCAGCCGATTAAGGGGTCCTGGAAACACCATATATTTT. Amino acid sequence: CASSRLRGPGNTIYF.

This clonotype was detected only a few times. The CDR3 DNA follows: TGTGCCTGGAGTGTAAACGGCTACGAGCAGTACTTC. Translating it yields CAWSVNGYEQYF. The chain combines TRBV30 with TRBJ2-7, with D unclear. V lost 0 bases, J lost 3 bases, and 6 bases lay in between. This CDR3 comprises 12 residues. The germline V gene encodes CDR1 GTSNPN and CDR2 SVGIG (reference sequence).

CDR3 residues: CSATKTGEETQYF. The CDR3, as DNA: TGCAGTGCTACCAAAACAGGGGAGGAGACCCAGTACTTC. This chain uses TRBV20-1 with TRBJ2-5; TRBD1 agrees at 7 bases. This CDR3 comprises 13 residues. J was trimmed by 5 bases and V by 4 bases; bases with no gene match: 7. Germline CDR1 reads DFQATT; CDR2 reads SNEGSKA (reference sequence).

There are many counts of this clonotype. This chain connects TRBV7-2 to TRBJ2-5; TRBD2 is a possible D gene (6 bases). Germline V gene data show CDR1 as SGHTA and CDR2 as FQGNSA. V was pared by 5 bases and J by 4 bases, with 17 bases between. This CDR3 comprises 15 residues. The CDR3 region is CASSQVAGRGETQYF. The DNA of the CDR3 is TGTGCCAGCAGCCAAGTCGCGGGGCGGGGAGAGACCCAGTACTTC.

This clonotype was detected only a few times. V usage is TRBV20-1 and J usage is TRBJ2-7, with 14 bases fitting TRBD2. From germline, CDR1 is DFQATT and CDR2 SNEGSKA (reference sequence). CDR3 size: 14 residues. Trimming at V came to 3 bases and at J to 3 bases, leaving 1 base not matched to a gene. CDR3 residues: CSARGTSGGYEQYF. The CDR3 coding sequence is TGCAGTGCTAGGGGGACTAGCGGGGGCTACGAGCAGTACTTC.

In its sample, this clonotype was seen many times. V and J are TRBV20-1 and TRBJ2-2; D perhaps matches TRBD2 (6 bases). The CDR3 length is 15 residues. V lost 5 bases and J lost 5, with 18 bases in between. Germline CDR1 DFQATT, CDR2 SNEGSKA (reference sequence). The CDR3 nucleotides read TGCAGTGCTTGGGACTTCCGCTATGTAACCGGGGAGCTGTTTTTT. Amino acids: CSAWDFRYVTGELFF.

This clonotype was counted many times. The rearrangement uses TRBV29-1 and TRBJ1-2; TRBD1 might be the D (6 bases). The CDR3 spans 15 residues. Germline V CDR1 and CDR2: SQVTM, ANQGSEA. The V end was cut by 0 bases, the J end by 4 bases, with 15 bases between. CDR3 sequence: CSVEDPGHAGYGYTF. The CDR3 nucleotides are TGCAGCGTTGAAGACCCGGGACACGCAGGCTATGGCTACACCTTC.

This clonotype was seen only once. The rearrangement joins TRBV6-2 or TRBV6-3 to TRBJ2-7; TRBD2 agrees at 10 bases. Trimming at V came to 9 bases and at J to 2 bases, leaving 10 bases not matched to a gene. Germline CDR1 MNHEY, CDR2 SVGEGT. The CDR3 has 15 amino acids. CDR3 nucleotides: TGTGCCAGTAGCCCCGGGACTAGCGTTACCTACGAGCAGTACTTC. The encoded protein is CASSPGTSVTYEQYF.

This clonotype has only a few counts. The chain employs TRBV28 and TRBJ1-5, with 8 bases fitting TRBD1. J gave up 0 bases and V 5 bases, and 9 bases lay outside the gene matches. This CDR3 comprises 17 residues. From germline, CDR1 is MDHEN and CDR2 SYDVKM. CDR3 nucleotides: TGTGCCAGCAGTCTCACAGGGGGACAATATAGCAATCAGCCCCAGCATTTT. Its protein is CASSLTGGQYSNQPQHF.

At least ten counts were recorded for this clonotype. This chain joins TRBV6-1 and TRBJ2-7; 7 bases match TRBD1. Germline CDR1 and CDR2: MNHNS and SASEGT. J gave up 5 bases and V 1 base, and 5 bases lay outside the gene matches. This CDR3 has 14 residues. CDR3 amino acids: CASSEVVRGNEQYF. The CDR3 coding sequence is TGTGCCAGCAGTGAAGTTGTCAGGGGGAACGAGCAGTACTTC.

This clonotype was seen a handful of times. CDR3 region: CASTLTSGGYRNTGELFF. The CDR3, as DNA: TGTGCCAGCACCTTGACTAGCGGGGGGTATAGGAACACCGGGGAGCTGTTTTTT. The chain employs TRBV11-2 and TRBJ2-2; 13 bases align to TRBD2. This CDR3 spans 18 amino acids. The germline gives CDR1 SGHAT, CDR2 FQNNGV. V gave up 7 bases and J gave up 1 base; unmatched junction bases: 9. The full variable domain, completed using reference TRBV11-2 and TRBJ2-2, is EAGVAQSPRYKIIEKRQSVAFWCNPISGHATLYWYQQILGQGPKLLIQFQNNGVVDDSQLPKDRFSAERLKGVDSTLKIQPAKLEDSAVYLCASTLTSGGYRNTGELFFGEGSRLTVL.

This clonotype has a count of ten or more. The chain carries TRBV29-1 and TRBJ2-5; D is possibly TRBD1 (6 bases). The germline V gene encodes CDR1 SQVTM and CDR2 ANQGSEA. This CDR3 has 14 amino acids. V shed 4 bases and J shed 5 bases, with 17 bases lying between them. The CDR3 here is CSVANHRDWETQYF. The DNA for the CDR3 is TGCAGCGTTGCAAATCACAGGGATTGGGAGACCCAGTACTTC. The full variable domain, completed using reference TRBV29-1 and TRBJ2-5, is SAVISQKPSRDICQRGTSLTIQCQVDSQVTMMFWYRQQPGQSLTLIATANQGSEATYESGFVIDKFPISRPNLTFSTLTVSNMSPEDSSIYLCSVANHRDWETQYFGPGTRLLVL.

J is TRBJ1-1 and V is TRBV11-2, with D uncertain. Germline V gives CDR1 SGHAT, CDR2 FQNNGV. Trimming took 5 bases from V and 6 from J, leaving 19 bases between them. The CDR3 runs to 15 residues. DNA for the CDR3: TGTGCCAGCAGCCTTATTAATGAGGGAGGACCTGAAGCTTTCTTT. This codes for CASSLINEGGPEAFF.

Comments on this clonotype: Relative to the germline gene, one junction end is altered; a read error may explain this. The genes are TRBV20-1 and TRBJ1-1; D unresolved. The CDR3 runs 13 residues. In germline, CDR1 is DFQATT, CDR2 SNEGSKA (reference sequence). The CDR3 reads CSAERPLYTDAFF. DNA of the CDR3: TGCAGTGCCGAAAGGCCCTTGTACACTGATGCTTTCTTT.

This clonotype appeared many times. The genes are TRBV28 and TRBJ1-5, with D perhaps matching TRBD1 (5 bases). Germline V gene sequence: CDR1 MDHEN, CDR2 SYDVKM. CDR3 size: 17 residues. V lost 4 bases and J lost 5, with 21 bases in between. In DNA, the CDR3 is TGTGCCAGCAGTTCCCCTGGGACCGCCCTTAGTGATCAGCCCCAGCATTTT. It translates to CASSSPGTALSDQPQHF.

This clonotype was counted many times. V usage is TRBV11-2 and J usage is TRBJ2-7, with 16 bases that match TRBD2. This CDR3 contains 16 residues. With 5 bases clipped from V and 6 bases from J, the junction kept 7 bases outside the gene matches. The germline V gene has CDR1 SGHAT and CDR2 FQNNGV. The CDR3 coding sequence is TGTGCCAGCAGCCCCGGGACTAGCGGGGGGGCCGGCGAGCAGTACTTC. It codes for CASSPGTSGGAGEQYF. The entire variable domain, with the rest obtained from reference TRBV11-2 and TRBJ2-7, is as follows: EAGVAQSPRYKIIEKRQSVAFWCNPISGHATLYWYQQILGQGPKLLIQFQNNGVVDDSQLPKDRFSAERLKGVDSTLKIQPAKLEDSAVYLCASSPGTSGGAGEQYFGPGTRLTVT.

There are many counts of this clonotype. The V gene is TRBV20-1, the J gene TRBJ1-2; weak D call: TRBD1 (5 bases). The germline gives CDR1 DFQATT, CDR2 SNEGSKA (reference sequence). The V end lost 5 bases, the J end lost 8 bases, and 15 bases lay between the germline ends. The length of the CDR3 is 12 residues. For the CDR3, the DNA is TGCAGTGCTCCTGACAGTTTTGGCGGCTACACCTTC. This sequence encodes CSAPDSFGGYTF.

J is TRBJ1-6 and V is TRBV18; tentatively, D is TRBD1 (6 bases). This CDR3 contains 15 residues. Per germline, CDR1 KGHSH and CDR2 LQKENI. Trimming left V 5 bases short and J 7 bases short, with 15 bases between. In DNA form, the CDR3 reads TGTGCCAGCTCATCCCAAGCAGGGGTAAATTCACCCCTCCACTTT. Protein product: CASSSQAGVNSPLHF.

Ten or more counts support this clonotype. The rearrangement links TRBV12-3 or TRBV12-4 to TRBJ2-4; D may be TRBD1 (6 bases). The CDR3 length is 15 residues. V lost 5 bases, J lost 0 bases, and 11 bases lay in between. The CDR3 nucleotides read TGTGCCAGCAGTCTGACAGGACTAGCCAAAAACATTCAGTACTTC. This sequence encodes CASSLTGLAKNIQYF.

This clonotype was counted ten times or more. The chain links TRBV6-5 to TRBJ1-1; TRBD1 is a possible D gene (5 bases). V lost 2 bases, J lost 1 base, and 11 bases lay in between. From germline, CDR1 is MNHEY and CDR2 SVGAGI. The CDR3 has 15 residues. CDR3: CASSYTRGANTEAFF. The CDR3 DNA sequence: TGTGCCAGCAGTTACACCCGGGGCGCGAACACTGAAGCTTTCTTT.

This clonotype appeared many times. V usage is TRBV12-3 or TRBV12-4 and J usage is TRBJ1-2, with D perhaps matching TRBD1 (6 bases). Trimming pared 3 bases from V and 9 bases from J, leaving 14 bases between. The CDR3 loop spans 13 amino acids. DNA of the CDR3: TGTGCCAGCAGTTTCAGTTCAGGGGCGCGCTACACCTTC. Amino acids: CASSFSSGARYTF.

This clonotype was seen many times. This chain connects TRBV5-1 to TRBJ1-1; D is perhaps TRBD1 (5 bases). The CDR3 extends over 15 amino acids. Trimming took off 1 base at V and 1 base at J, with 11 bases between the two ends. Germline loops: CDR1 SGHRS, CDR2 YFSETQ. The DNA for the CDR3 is TGCGCCAGCAGCTTGAGAGGGACGGCGAACACTGAAGCTTTCTTT. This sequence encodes CASSLRGTANTEAFF.

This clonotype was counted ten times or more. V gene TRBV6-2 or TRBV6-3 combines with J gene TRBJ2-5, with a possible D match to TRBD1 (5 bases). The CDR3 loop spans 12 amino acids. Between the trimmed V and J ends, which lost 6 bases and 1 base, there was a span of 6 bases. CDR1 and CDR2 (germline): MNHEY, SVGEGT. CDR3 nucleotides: TGTGCCAGCAGGACAGTCCAAGAGACCCAGTACTTC. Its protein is CASRTVQETQYF.

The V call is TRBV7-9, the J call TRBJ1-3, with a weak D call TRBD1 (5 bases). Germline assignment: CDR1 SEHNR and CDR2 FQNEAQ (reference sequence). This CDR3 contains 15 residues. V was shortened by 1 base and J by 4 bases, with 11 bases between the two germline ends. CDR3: CASSLGAGTGNTIYF. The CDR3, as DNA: TGTGCCAGCAGCTTAGGGGCAGGGACGGGAAACACCATATATTTT.

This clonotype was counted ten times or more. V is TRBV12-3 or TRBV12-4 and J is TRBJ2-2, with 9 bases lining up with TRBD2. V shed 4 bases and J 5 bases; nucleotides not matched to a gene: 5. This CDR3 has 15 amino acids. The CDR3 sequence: CASSWNSGGTGELFF. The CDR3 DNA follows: TGTGCCAGCAGTTGGAATAGCGGGGGAACCGGGGAGCTGTTTTTT.

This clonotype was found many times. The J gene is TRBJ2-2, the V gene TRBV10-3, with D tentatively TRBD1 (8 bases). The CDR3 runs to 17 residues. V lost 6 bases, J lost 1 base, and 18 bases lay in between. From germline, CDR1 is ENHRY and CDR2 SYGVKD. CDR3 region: CAISLSGDRWNTGELFF. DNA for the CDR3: TGTGCCATCAGCCTAAGCGGGGACAGGTGGAACACCGGGGAGCTGTTTTTT.

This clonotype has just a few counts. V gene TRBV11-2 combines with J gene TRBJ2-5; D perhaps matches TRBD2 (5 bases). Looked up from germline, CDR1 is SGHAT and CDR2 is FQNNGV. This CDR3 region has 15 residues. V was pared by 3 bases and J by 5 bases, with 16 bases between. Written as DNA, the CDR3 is TGTGCCAGCAGCTTCGGGGTTAAGTCGTGGGAGACCCAGTACTTC. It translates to CASSFGVKSWETQYF.

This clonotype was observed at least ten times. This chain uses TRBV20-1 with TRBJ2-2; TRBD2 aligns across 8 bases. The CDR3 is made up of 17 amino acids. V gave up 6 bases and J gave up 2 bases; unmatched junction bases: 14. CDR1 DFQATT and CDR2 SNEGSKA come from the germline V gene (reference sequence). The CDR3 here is CSASPSLLAVNTGELFF. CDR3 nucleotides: TGCAGTGCCAGCCCCAGTTTACTAGCGGTTAACACCGGGGAGCTGTTTTTT.

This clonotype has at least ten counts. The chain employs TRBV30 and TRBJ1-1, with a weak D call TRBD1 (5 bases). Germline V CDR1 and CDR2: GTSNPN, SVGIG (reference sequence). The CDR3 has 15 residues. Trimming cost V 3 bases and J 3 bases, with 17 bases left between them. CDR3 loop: CAWRTGAVEDTEAFF. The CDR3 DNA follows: TGTGCCTGGAGGACTGGGGCAGTGGAGGACACTGAAGCTTTCTTT.

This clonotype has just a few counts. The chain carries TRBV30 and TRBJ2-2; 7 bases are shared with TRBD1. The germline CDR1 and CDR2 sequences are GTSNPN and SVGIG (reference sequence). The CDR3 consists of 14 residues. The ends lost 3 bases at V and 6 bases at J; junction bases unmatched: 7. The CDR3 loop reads CAWSTGASPGELFF. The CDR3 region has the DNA TGTGCCTGGAGCACAGGGGCGAGTCCCGGGGAGCTGTTTTTT.